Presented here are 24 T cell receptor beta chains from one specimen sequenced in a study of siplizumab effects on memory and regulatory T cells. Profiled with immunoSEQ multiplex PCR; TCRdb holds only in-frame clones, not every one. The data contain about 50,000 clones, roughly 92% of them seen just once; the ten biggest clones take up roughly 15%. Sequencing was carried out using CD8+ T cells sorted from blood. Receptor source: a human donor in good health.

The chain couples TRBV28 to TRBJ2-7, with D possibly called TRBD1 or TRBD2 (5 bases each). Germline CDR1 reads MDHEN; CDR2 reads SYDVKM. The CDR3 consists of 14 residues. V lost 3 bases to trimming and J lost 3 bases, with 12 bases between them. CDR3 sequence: CASSFLGTRYEQYF. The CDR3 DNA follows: TGTGCCAGCAGTTTCCTCGGGACCCGCTACGAGCAGTACTTC.

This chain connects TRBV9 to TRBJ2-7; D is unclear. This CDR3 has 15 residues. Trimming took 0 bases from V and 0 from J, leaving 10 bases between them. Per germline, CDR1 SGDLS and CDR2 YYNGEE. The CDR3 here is CASSVGWAFSYEQYF. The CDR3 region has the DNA TGTGCCAGCAGCGTAGGATGGGCTTTCTCCTACGAGCAGTACTTC.

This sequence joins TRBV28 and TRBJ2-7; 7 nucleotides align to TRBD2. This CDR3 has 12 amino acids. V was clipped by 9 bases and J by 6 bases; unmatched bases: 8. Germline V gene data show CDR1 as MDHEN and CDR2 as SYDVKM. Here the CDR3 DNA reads TGTGCCAGTCGGGCAGGGACTATCGAGCAGTACTTC. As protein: CASRAGTIEQYF.

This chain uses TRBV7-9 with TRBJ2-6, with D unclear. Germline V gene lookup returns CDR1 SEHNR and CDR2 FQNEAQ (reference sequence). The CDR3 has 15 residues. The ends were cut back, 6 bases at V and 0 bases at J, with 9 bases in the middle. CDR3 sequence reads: CASRPQSSGANVLTF. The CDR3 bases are TGTGCCAGCAGACCACAGAGCTCTGGGGCCAACGTCCTGACTTTC.

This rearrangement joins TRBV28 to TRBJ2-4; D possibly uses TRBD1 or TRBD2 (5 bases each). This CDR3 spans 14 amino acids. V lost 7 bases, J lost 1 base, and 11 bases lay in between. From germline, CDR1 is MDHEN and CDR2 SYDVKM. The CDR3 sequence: CASNPWGAKNIQYF. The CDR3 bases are TGTGCCAGCAACCCTTGGGGGGCCAAAAACATTCAGTACTTC.

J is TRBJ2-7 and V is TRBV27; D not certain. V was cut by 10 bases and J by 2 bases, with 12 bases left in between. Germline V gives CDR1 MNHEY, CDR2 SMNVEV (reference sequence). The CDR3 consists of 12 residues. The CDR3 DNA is TGTGCCACCAGGATAGGGACCTACGAGCAGTACTTC. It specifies CATRIGTYEQYF.

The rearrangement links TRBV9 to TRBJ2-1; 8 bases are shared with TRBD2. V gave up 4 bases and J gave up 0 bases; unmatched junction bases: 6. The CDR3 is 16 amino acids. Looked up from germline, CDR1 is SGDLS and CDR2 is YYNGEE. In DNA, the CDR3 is TGTGCCAGCAGCTTCTCCGGGACTAGCTCCTACAATGAGCAGTTCTTC. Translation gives CASSFSGTSSYNEQFF.

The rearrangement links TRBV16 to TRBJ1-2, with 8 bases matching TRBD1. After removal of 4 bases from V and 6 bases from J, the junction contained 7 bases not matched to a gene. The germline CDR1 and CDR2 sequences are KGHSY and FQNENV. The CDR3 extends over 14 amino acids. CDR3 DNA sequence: TGTGCCAGCAGCCGAACAGGGGGAGGTAATGGCTACACCTTC. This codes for CASSRTGGGNGYTF.

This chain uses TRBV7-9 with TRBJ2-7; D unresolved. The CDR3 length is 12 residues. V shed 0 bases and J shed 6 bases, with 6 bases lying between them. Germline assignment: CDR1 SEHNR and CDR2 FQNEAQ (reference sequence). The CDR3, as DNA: TGTGCCAGCAGCTTAGCGTCCGGCGAGCAGTACTTC. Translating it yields CASSLASGEQYF.

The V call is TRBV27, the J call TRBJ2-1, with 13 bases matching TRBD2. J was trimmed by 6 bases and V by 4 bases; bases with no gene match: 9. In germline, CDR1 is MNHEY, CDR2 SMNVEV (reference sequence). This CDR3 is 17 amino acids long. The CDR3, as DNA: TGTGCCAGCAGTTCGACCGCGGGACTAGCGGGACGCAATGAGCAGTTCTTC. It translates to CASSSTAGLAGRNEQFF.

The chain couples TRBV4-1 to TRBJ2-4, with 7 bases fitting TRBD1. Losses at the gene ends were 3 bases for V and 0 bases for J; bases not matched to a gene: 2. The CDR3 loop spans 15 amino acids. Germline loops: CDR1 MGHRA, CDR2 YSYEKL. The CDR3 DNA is TGCGCCAGCAGCCAGGGACAGCTAGCCAAAAACATTCAGTACTTC. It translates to CASSQGQLAKNIQYF.

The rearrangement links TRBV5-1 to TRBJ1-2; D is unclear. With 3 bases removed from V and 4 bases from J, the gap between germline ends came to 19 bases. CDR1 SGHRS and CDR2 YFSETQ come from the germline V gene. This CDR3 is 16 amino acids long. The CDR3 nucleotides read TGCGCCAGCAGCTCCTCCCTTTATGAGGGAAGCTATGGCTACACCTTC. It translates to CASSSSLYEGSYGYTF.

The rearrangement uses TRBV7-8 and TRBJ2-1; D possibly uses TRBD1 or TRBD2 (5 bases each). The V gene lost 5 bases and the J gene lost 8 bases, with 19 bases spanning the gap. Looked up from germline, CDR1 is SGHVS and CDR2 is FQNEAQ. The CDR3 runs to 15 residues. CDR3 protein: CASSLGTSRWDEQFF. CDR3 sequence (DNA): TGTGCCAGCAGCCTTGGGACCTCTCGTTGGGATGAGCAGTTCTTC.

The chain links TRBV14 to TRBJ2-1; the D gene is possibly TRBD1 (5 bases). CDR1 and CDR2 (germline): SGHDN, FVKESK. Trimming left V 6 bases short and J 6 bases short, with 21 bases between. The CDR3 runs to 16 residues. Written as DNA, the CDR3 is TGTGCCAGCAGGCCAAGAGCAGGGCAGGAACCCAATGAGCAGTTCTTC. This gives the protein CASRPRAGQEPNEQFF.

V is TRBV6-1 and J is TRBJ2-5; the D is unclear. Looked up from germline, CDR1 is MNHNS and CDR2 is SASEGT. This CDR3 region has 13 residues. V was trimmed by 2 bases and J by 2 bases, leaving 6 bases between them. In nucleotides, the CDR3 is TGTGCCAGCAGTGAAACGTTTCAAGAGACCCAGTACTTC. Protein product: CASSETFQETQYF.

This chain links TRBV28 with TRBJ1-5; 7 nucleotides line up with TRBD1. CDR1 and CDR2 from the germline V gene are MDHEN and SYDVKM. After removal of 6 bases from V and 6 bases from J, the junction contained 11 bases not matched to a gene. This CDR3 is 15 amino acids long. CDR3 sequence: CASRRQGRIPQPQHF. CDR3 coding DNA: TGTGCCAGCAGACGACAGGGACGAATACCTCAGCCCCAGCATTTT.

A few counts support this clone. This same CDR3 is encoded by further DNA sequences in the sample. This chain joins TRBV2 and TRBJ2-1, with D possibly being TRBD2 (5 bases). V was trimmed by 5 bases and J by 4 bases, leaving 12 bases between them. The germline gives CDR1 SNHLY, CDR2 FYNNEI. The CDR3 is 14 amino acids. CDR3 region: CASSSRGVYNEQFF. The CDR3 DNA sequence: TGTGCCAGCAGTTCCCGGGGAGTTTACAATGAGCAGTTCTTC.

CDR3 region: CASSHAVEGNQPQHF. The CDR3 DNA reads as TGCGCCAGCAGCCACGCAGTAGAGGGGAATCAGCCCCAGCATTTT. This rearrangement joins TRBV4-1 to TRBJ1-5, with a possible D match to TRBD1 (5 bases). V was clipped by 3 bases and J by 4 bases, with 13 bases between them. This CDR3 is built from 15 residues. The germline CDR1 and CDR2 sequences are MGHRA and YSYEKL.

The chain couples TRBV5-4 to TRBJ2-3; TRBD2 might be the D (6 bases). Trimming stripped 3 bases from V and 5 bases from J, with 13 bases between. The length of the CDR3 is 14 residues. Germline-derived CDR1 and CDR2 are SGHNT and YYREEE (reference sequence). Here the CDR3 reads CASSWDLGVDTQYF. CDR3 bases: TGTGCCAGCAGCTGGGACTTGGGTGTAGATACGCAGTATTTT.

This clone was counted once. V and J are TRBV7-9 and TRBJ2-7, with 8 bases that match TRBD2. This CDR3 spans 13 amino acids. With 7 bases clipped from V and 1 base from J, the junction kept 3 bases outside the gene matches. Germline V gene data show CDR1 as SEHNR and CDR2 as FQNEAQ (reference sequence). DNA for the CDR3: TGTGCCAGCACCCGCGGGGGGTCCTACGAGCAGTACTTC. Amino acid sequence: CASTRGGSYEQYF.

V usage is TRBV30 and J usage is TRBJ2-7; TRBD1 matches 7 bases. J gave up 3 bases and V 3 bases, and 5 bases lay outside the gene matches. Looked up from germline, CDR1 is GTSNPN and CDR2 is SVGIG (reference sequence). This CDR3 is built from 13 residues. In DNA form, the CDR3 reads TGTGCCTGGAGACAGGGGTTTCGCTACGAGCAGTACTTC. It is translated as CAWRQGFRYEQYF.

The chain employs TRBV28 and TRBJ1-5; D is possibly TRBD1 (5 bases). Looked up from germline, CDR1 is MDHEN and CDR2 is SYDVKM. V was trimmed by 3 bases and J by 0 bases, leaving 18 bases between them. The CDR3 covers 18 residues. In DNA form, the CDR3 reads TGTGCCAGCAGTTTTCAGGGCAGCCTGCGCCCTAGCAATCAGCCCCAGCATTTT. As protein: CASSFQGSLRPSNQPQHF. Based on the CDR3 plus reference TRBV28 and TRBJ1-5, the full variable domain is DVKVTQSSRYLVKRTGEKVFLECVQDMDHENMFWYRQDPGLGLRLIYFSYDVKMKEKGDIPEGYSVSREKKERFSLILESASTNQTSMYLCASSFQGSLRPSNQPQHFGDGTRLSIL.

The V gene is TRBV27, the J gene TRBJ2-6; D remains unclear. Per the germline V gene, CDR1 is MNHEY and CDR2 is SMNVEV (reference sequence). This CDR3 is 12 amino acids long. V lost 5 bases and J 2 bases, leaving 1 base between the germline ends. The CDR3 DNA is TGTGCCAGCAGTACTGGGGCCAACGTCCTGACTTTC. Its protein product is CASSTGANVLTF.

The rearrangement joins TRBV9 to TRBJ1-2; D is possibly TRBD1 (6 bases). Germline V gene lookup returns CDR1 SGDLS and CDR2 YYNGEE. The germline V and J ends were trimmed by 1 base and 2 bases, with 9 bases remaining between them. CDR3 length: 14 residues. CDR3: CASSVSGGNYGYTF. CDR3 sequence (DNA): TGTGCCAGCAGCGTATCGGGGGGCAACTATGGCTACACCTTC.